This TCR beta chain was captured by sequencing in a study of CD8+ T cells in alopecia areata. General study points: Many expanded lesional clones stayed in scalp and blood while on tofacitinib. Tofacitinib significantly decreased scalp clonality and expanded CD8+ clones among top 100. Clonality in lesional scalp, especially alopecia totalis/universalis, exceeded that of normal scalp.

This CDR3 spans 14 amino acids. Trimming pared 2 bases from V and 2 bases from J, leaving 9 bases between. Germline CDR1 reads MDHEN; CDR2 reads SYDVKM. On this clone itself: Its antigen remains unidentified.

Isolated RNA was reverse transcribed into cDNA used as the sequencing template. TCRdb's copy holds only in-frame clones and misses some; the assay was immunoSEQ multiplex PCR. The sample includes about 200,000 clones, roughly three fifths of them seen just once. The treatment: oral pan-JAK inhibitor, 5-10 mg twice daily. Specimens obtained from alopecia areata patients comprised lesional scalp punch biopsies and peripheral blood. Source: CD4+ T cells sorted from blood, taken at week 4, from a patient treated with tofacitinib. This TCR derives from a human donor with alopecia areata. The rearrangement uses TRBV28 and TRBJ1-2, with D uncertain. CDR3 nucleotides: TGTGCCAGCAGTTTAGGTCTGAGGAACTATGGCTACACCTTC. Translated: CASSLGLRNYGYTF.